This TCR beta chain was captured in a study of T cell repertoires in cytomegalovirus infection. MiXCR, applied by TCRdb to the reads, yields one record per CDR3 protein. The sample yields about 110,000 distinct CDR3 sequences, roughly 39% seen once. This clonotype appeared many times. Antigen specificity is unknown. V was clipped by 5 bases and J by 8 bases; unmatched bases: 10. The CDR3 totals 15 residues. Germline V lookup: CDR1 SGHVS, CDR2 FQNEAQ. The source was CD8+ T cells from cultured PBMCs, collected from culture after CMV antigen stimulation. The V and J genes are TRBV7-8 and TRBJ1-2, with TRBD1 identical over 11 bases. The receptor's source is a human donor in good health (CMV status not recorded). Some clones in this sample may be carry-over from other donors' samples. The CDR3 spells CASSTGQGALGGYTF. In nucleotides, the CDR3 is TGTGCCAGCAGCACCGGACAGGGGGCGCTTGGAGGCTACACCTTC.